This T cell receptor beta chain comes out of a study of blood T cell repertoires in COVID-19. Participants were aged 18 to 89 years from approximately 24 US areas. Participants' reported clinical history set cohort assignment. The table came from immunoSEQ multiplex PCR; TCRdb's copy has only in-frame clones and leaves some out. The top ten clones hold 14% to 15% of a sample with 200,000 to 250,000 clones, around 80% of them seen once. Germline V CDR1 and CDR2: MNHEY, SVGAGI. The CDR3 covers 11 residues. The sequenced material came from PBMCs or T cells enriched from blood (not recorded which). This TCR was sampled from a man in his forties or fifties who had recovered from COVID-19. V and J are TRBV6-5 and TRBJ1-1; D might be TRBD1 (5 bases). The CDR3 nucleotides are TGTGCTTCGTACCAGGGTTCGTGGGCTTTCTTT. Translated: CASYQGSWAFF.